This T cell receptor beta chain was sequenced for a study of T cell clonality in common variable immunodeficiency. Study-wide points: In common variable immunodeficiency, TCR beta chains reportedly carried fewer deletions and N-nucleotide insertions.

This clone has a handful of counts. Its antigen is not identified. The observed sequence ends 3 residues before the CDR3 terminus, with the missing tail filled in from the germline J gene. Heparinized whole blood, about 5 to 8.5 ml, came from each donor. Generated by immunoSEQ multiplex PCR, the TCRdb table keeps only in-frame clones and is missing some. Recorded here are about 60,000 clones, with no singletons, and the ten leading clones hold about 1.8%. Per the germline V gene, CDR1 is SSHAT and CDR2 is FNYEAQ (reference sequence). The CDR3 covers 15 residues. The sample taken for sequencing was peripheral blood mononuclear cells. The gene calls are TRBV7-7 and TRBJ1-1; TRBD1 agrees at 7 bases. The clonotype originates from a person between 18 and 70 years old in good health. CDR3 DNA (partial): TGTGCAGCAGCTTGGTGGGGACAGCTGAACACTGAA. Translation gives CAAAWWGQLNTE. The complete CDR3 reads CAAAWWGQLNTEAFF.